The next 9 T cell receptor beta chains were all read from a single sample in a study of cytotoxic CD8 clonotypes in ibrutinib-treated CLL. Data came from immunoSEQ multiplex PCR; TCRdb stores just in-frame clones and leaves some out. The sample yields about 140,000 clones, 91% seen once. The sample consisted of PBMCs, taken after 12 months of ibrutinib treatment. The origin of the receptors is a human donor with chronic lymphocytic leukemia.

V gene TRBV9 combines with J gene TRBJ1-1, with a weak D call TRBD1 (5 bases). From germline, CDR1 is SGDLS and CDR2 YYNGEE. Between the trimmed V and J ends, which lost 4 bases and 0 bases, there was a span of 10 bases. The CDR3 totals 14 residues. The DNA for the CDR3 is TGTGCCAGCAGCCCCGGGGCTTTGAACACTGAAGCTTTCTTT. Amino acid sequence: CASSPGALNTEAFF.

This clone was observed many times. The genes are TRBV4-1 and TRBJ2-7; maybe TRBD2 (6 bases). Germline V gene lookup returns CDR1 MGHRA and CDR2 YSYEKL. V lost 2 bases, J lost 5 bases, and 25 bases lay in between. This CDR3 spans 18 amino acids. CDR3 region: CASSQSAFLRGNHDEQYF. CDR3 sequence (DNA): TGCGCCAGCAGCCAATCGGCCTTCTTGCGGGGCAATCACGACGAGCAGTACTTC.

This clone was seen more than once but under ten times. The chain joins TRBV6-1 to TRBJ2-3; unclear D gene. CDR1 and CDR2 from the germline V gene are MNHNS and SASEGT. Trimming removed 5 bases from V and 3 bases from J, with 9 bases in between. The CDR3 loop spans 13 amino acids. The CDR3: CASSRWGTDTQYF. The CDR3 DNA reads TGTGCCAGCAGTCGCTGGGGAACAGATACGCAGTATTTT.

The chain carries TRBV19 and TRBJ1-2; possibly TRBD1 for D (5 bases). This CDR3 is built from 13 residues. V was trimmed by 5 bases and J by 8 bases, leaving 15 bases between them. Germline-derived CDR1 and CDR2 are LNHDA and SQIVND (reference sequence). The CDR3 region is CASSYSMGEGYTF. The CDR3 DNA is TGTGCCAGTAGTTACTCAATGGGGGAAGGCTACACCTTC.

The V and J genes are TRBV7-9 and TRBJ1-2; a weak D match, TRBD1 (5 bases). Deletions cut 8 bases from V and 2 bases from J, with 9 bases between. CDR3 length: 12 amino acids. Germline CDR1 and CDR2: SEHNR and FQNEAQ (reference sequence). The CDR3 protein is CASLGLNYGYTF. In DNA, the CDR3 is TGTGCCAGCTTGGGACTCAACTATGGCTACACCTTC.

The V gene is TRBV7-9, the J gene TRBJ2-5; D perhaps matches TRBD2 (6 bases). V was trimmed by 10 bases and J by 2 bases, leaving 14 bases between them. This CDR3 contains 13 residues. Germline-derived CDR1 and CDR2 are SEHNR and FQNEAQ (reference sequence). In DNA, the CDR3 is TGTGCCATCCGTCGGGGGACTCAAGAGACCCAGTACTTC. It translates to CAIRRGTQETQYF. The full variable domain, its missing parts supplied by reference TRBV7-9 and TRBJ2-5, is DTGVSQNPRHKITKRGQNVTFRCDPISEHNRLYWYRQTLGQGPEFLTYFQNEAQLEKSRLLSDRFSAERPKGSFSTLEIQRTEQGDSAMYLCAIRRGTQETQYFGPGTRLLVL.

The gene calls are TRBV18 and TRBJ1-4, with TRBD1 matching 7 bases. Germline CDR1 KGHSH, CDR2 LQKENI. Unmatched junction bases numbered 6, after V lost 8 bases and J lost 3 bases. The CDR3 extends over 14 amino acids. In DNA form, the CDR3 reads TGTGCCAGCGAACTGCAGGGGGCTAATGAAAAACTGTTTTTT. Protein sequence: CASELQGANEKLFF.

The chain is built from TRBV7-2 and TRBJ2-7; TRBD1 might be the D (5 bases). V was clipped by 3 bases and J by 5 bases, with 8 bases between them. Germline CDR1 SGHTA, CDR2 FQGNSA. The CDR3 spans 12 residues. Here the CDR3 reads CASSFQGNEQYF. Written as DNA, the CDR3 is TGTGCCAGCAGCTTTCAGGGTAACGAGCAGTACTTC.

CDR3 sequence reads: CASSVPKSEKLFF. CDR3 coding DNA: TGTGCCAGCAGTGTACCGAAGAGTGAAAAACTGTTTTTT. This chain uses TRBV2 with TRBJ1-4, with unresolved D. CDR1 SNHLY and CDR2 FYNNEI come from the germline V gene. V was shortened by 4 bases and J by 7 bases, with 10 bases between the two germline ends. The CDR3 is 13 residues long.